These 25 T cell receptor beta chains share one sample of origin, sequenced in a study of Ad26.COV2.S vaccination and SARS-CoV-2 variants. The table came from immunoSEQ multiplex PCR; TCRdb's copy has only in-frame clones and leaves some out. The repertoire holds 250,000 or so clones, with approximately 88% as singletons. The sample's treatment: 15 to 20 received Ad26.COV2.S at low or high dose, single or two shots; roughly five received placebo; per-sample allocation not given. It was on day 63 after the first vaccine or placebo injection that samples were taken. This specimen was peripheral blood, taken in a trial of Ad26.COV2.S vaccine versus placebo. The receptor source for this set is a person aged 18 to 59 who received the Ad26.COV2.S COVID-19 vaccine or a placebo.

V usage is TRBV10-3 and J usage is TRBJ1-1; D gene unclear. Germline values: CDR1 ENHRY, CDR2 SYGVKD. The CDR3 has 12 amino acids. V lost 6 bases and J 3 bases, leaving 8 bases between the germline ends. The CDR3 DNA sequence: TGTGCCATCAGGACTAGTGACACTGAAGCTTTCTTT. This sequence encodes CAIRTSDTEAFF.

This clone was seen a few times. The V gene is TRBV6-5, the J gene TRBJ1-1; 9 bases are shared with TRBD1. The length of the CDR3 is 15 residues. The V and J ends lost 7 bases and 6 bases, in that order; junction bases with no gene match: 12. Germline-derived CDR1 and CDR2 are MNHEY and SVGAGI. CDR3 coding DNA: TGTGCCAGCATCCGAAGGGACAGGGTTTATCCTGAAGCTTTCTTT. Translating it yields CASIRRDRVYPEAFF.

This chain links TRBV7-2 with TRBJ1-6, with D maybe TRBD1 (6 bases). V dropped 1 base and J dropped 6 bases, with 13 bases sitting between them. Germline V CDR1 and CDR2: SGHTA, FQGNSA. The CDR3 loop spans 16 amino acids. CDR3 residues: CASSLVLGRGNSPLHF. The CDR3 DNA sequence: TGTGCCAGCAGCTTAGTTTTGGGCAGGGGTAATTCACCCCTCCACTTT.

The rearrangement uses TRBV4-2 and TRBJ2-1; D may be TRBD2 (6 bases). Germline CDR1 LGHNA, CDR2 YNFKEQ. The V end lost 3 bases, the J end lost 3 bases, and 12 bases lay between the germline ends. CDR3 length: 15 amino acids. For the CDR3, the DNA is TGTGCCAGCAGCCAGGACCCCGGGGGCTACAATGAGCAGTTCTTC. It translates to CASSQDPGGYNEQFF.

The chain is built from TRBV5-6 and TRBJ1-6; 7 bases agree with TRBD1. CDR3 length equals 14 residues. The V gene end was trimmed by 5 bases and the J gene end by 8 bases; junction bases not matched to a gene: 7. Germline assignment: CDR1 SGHDT and CDR2 YYEEEE. The CDR3 region has the DNA TGTGCCAGCAGTTCGGGACAGTCCTATTCACCCCTCCACTTT. Its translation is CASSSGQSYSPLHF.

The J gene is TRBJ2-5, the V gene TRBV4-1; D possibly corresponds to TRBD2 (5 bases). Trimming took off 2 bases at V and 1 base at J, with 17 bases between the two ends. The germline V gene encodes CDR1 MGHRA and CDR2 YSYEKL. This CDR3 is 17 amino acids long. In nucleotides, the CDR3 is TGCGCCAGCAGCCAAAATATAGCGTCTAGTTTCCAAGAGACCCAGTACTTC. It translates to CASSQNIASSFQETQYF.

This chain uses TRBV4-1 with TRBJ2-2, with 7 bases identical to TRBD1. The CDR3 has 17 residues. V lost 1 base to trimming and J lost 1 base; unmatched junction nucleotides: 6. Germline assignment: CDR1 MGHRA and CDR2 YSYEKL. The CDR3 protein is CASSQAPRGRNTGELFF. The CDR3 region has the DNA TGCGCCAGCAGCCAAGCCCCCAGGGGGAGGAACACCGGGGAGCTGTTTTTT.

The J gene is TRBJ2-3, the V gene TRBV2; 10 bases are a match to TRBD1. This CDR3 has 15 residues. V shed 4 bases and J 4 bases; nucleotides not matched to a gene: 5. Germline CDR1 and CDR2: SNHLY and FYNNEI. The DNA for the CDR3 is TGTGCCAGCAGTGCATGGACAGGGGGAGCAGATACGCAGTATTTT. This translates into CASSAWTGGADTQYF.

With regard to this clone: At one end, the junction sequence differs from germline, possibly due to a read error. The rearrangement links TRBV5-1 to TRBJ2-3; D perhaps matches TRBD2 (6 bases). Germline V gene lookup returns CDR1 SGHRS and CDR2 YFSETQ. The CDR3 is 15 amino acids. CDR3 amino acids: CASSPTSTTTVTQYF. The CDR3 coding sequence is TGCGCCAGCAGCCCAACTAGCACAACCACAGTTACGCAGTATTTT.

The chain joins TRBV19 to TRBJ1-2, with a tentative D call TRBD1 (5 bases). In germline, CDR1 is LNHDA, CDR2 SQIVND (reference sequence). Deletions cut 0 bases from V and 4 bases from J, with 15 bases between. The CDR3 has 16 amino acids. CDR3 protein: CASSIDLLAGSYGYTF. For the CDR3, the DNA is TGTGCCAGTAGTATAGATTTGTTGGCAGGGTCCTATGGCTACACCTTC.

The rearrangement uses TRBV12-5 and TRBJ2-7; D possibly corresponds to TRBD2 (5 bases). There are 14 residues in the CDR3. Trimming left V 1 base short and J 0 bases short, with 7 bases between. Germline CDR1 LGHNT, CDR2 FRNRAP. The CDR3 loop is CASGLGLSSYEQYF. The DNA of the CDR3 is TGTGCTAGTGGTTTGGGACTAAGCTCCTACGAGCAGTACTTC.

CDR3 protein: CATGGFGLGPANNEQFF. The CDR3 DNA sequence: TGTGCCACCGGGGGGTTTGGTCTAGGCCCCGCCAACAATGAGCAGTTCTTC. This chain uses TRBV24-1 with TRBJ2-1; D might be TRBD2 (6 bases). V lost 9 bases and J lost 5, with 25 bases in between. The CDR3 has 17 residues. In germline, CDR1 is KGHDR, CDR2 SFDVKD.

V gene TRBV7-2 combines with J gene TRBJ2-5; D is uncertain. Germline V gives CDR1 SGHTA, CDR2 FQGNSA. The V gene lost 2 bases and the J gene lost 0 bases, with 7 bases spanning the gap. The CDR3 consists of 14 residues. The CDR3 DNA reads as TGTGCCAGCAGCTTAATGACGGACCAAGAGACCCAGTACTTC. Its protein product is CASSLMTDQETQYF.

This chain links TRBV6-2 or TRBV6-3 with TRBJ1-5; D unclear. The V end was cut by 3 bases, the J end by 2 bases, with 8 bases between. Germline CDR1 MNHEY, CDR2 SVGEGT. The CDR3 is 14 residues long. The CDR3 nucleotides are TGTGCCAGCAGTTATTGGGGTGGCAATCAGCCCCAGCATTTT. This sequence encodes CASSYWGGNQPQHF.

This chain uses TRBV30 with TRBJ2-2, with 10 bases fitting TRBD2. The CDR3 sequence is 15 residues long. The V gene's germline CDR1 is GTSNPN and CDR2 SVGIG (reference sequence). V shed 2 bases and J 7 bases; nucleotides not matched to a gene: 7. CDR3 DNA: TGTGCCTGGAGTAAGAGCGGGGGGGCCGGCGGGGAGCTGTTTTTT. Translated: CAWSKSGGAGGELFF. Based on the CDR3 plus reference TRBV30 and TRBJ2-2, the full variable domain is SQTIHQWPATLVQPVGSPLSLECTVEGTSNPNLYWYRQAAGRGLQLLFYSVGIGQISSEVPQNLSASRPQDRQFILSSKKLLLSDSGFYLCAWSKSGGAGGELFFGEGSRLTVL.

The chain has TRBV4-3 and TRBJ1-2, with TRBD1 identical over 9 bases. Per the germline V gene, CDR1 is LGHNA and CDR2 is YSLEER. V gave up 0 bases and J gave up 8 bases; unmatched junction bases: 13. This CDR3 comprises 17 residues. CDR3 nucleotides: TGCGCCAGCAGCCAAGATCTTACAGGGGGCGGTAGTGAAGGCTACACCTTC. Amino acid sequence: CASSQDLTGGGSEGYTF.

This sequence joins TRBV5-1 and TRBJ2-1, with 9 bases matching TRBD2. Germline CDR1 SGHRS, CDR2 YFSETQ. After removal of 3 bases from V and 4 bases from J, the junction contained 2 bases not matched to a gene. The CDR3 runs to 14 residues. CDR3 nucleotides: TGCGCCAGCAGCTCCCTAGCGGGGTACAATGAGCAGTTCTTC. Translated: CASSSLAGYNEQFF. Together with reference TRBV5-1 and TRBJ2-1, the CDR3 gives the full variable domain: KAGVTQTPRYLIKTRGQQVTLSCSPISGHRSVSWYQQTPGQGLQFLFEYFSETQRNKGNFPGRFSGRQFSNSRSEMNVSTLELGDSALYLCASSSLAGYNEQFFGPGTRLTVL.

The rearrangement uses TRBV5-1 and TRBJ1-2; 7 positions agree with TRBD1. This CDR3 region has 13 residues. Germline lookup yields CDR1 SGHRS and CDR2 YFSETQ. Germline trimming cut 4 bases from V and 8 bases from J; bases unmatched to any gene: 8. The CDR3 here is CASSPGQARGYTF. CDR3 in DNA: TGCGCCAGCAGCCCTGGACAGGCTCGGGGCTACACCTTC. Using reference TRBV5-1 and TRBJ1-2 for the parts outside the CDR3, the full variable domain is KAGVTQTPRYLIKTRGQQVTLSCSPISGHRSVSWYQQTPGQGLQFLFEYFSETQRNKGNFPGRFSGRQFSNSRSEMNVSTLELGDSALYLCASSPGQARGYTFGSGTRLTVV.

The chain combines TRBV18 with TRBJ2-1; tentative D call: TRBD1 (6 bases). Germline lookup yields CDR1 KGHSH and CDR2 LQKENI. The CDR3 sequence is 13 residues long. V was pared by 5 bases and J by 6 bases, with 11 bases between. The CDR3 protein is CASSAIGGNEQFF. CDR3 sequence (DNA): TGTGCCAGCTCAGCAATAGGGGGCAATGAGCAGTTCTTC.

The J gene is TRBJ1-1, the V gene TRBV4-3, with D unclear. The CDR3 length is 16 residues. V was clipped by 2 bases and J by 2 bases, with 15 bases between them. Germline V gene lookup returns CDR1 LGHNA and CDR2 YSLEER. The CDR3 sequence: CASSQTWWPGNTEAFF. CDR3 nucleotides: TGCGCCAGCAGCCAAACCTGGTGGCCAGGAAACACTGAAGCTTTCTTT.

The genes are TRBV4-2 and TRBJ1-4; TRBD1 matches at 10 bases. The CDR3 extends over 17 amino acids. Germline V CDR1 and CDR2: LGHNA, YNFKEQ. Germline trimming cut 3 bases from V and 1 base from J; bases unmatched to any gene: 5. CDR3 DNA sequence: TGTGCCAGCAGCCAGGGACAGGGGACTCAAACTAATGAAAAACTGTTTTTT. Translating gives CASSQGQGTQTNEKLFF.

CDR3 region: CATRLDSANEKLFF. For the CDR3, the DNA is TGTGCCACTCGCTTGGACAGCGCTAATGAAAAACTGTTTTTT. The chain uses TRBV19 and TRBJ1-4, with D perhaps matching TRBD1 (6 bases). Germline loops: CDR1 LNHDA, CDR2 SQIVND (reference sequence). V shed 10 bases and J shed 3 bases, with 15 bases lying between them. This CDR3 is built from 14 residues.

This clone was detected once. The chain combines TRBV5-1 with TRBJ2-1; D may correspond to TRBD1 or TRBD2 (6 bases each). CDR1 and CDR2 from the germline V gene are SGHRS and YFSETQ. The CDR3 sequence is 15 residues long. V was trimmed by 4 bases and J by 8 bases, leaving 19 bases between them. Here the CDR3 reads CASSATGAEVDEQFF. The CDR3 nucleotides read TGCGCCAGCAGCGCCACGGGGGCGGAGGTCGATGAGCAGTTCTTC.

This sequence joins TRBV27 and TRBJ1-5; D is possibly TRBD1 (6 bases). V dropped 4 bases and J dropped 9 bases, with 16 bases sitting between them. In germline, CDR1 is MNHEY, CDR2 SMNVEV (reference sequence). The CDR3 is 14 amino acids. CDR3 DNA sequence: TGTGCCAGCAGTTCTTCCCCAGGGGCCTGGCCCCAGCATTTT. This codes for CASSSSPGAWPQHF.

The J gene is TRBJ2-7, the V gene TRBV19, with a tentative D call TRBD2 (6 bases). Germline V gives CDR1 LNHDA, CDR2 SQIVND (reference sequence). This CDR3 region has 12 residues. The ends were cut back, 6 bases at V and 4 bases at J, with 10 bases in the middle. The CDR3, as DNA: TGTGCCAGTAGCCTGGGGGGTTACGAGCAGTACTTC. It specifies CASSLGGYEQYF. The full variable domain, in which reference TRBV19 and TRBJ2-7 provide the parts outside the CDR3, is DGGITQSPKYLFRKEGQNVTLSCEQNLNHDAMYWYRQDPGQGLRLIYYSQIVNDFQKGDIAEGYSVSREKKESFPLTVTSAQKNPTAFYLCASSLGGYEQYFGPGTRLTVT.